Included here is one T cell receptor (beta chain) sequence, with context. The PCR made use of 60 Vbeta and 13 Jbeta primers. Produced via immunoSEQ multiplex PCR; TCRdb's table is partial and in-frame only. This table has around 160,000 clones, roughly three quarters appearing once. The source of the sample is a study of cytomegalovirus exposure and HLA in healthy donors. The germline gives CDR1 SGHRS, CDR2 YFSETQ. After removal of 4 bases from V and 7 bases from J, the junction contained 3 bases not matched to a gene. This CDR3 is 14 amino acids long. This clonotype was obtained from a woman between 40 and 55 years old in good health and CMV-seropositive. The rearrangement joins TRBV5-1 to TRBJ2-2, with 11 bases lining up with TRBD2. The sequenced material came from PBMCs. For the CDR3, the DNA is TGCGCCAGCAGCCCTAGCGGGGGGTTCGGGGAGCTGTTTTTT. Protein: CASSPSGGFGELFF.